This entry describes one T cell receptor beta chain. The method was immunoSEQ multiplex PCR; TCRdb's version includes in-frame clones alone and lacks a portion of them. This table has 40,000 to 45,000 clones, nearly 90% appearing once. This CDR3 region has 13 residues. CDR1 LNHDA and CDR2 SQIVND come from the germline V gene (reference sequence). V lost 10 bases, J lost 1 base, and 4 bases stayed unmatched. This specimen comes from a study of T cell changes during pregnancy in multiple sclerosis. Sequences were derived from CD4+ T cells from peripheral blood mononuclear cells, sampled in the first trimester of pregnancy. The source is a female donor with multiple sclerosis, enrolled in a pregnancy study. The rearrangement links TRBV19 to TRBJ2-5; 9 bases are shared with TRBD1. The CDR3: CATAQGAQETQYF. In DNA form, the CDR3 reads TGTGCCACTGCACAGGGGGCCCAAGAGACCCAGTACTTC.